These 15 T cell receptor beta chains came from one sample sequenced in a study of blood T cell repertoires in COVID-19 (dated by TCRdb to about 2020). Library preparation used the immunoSEQ multiplex PCR assay. Here the immuneACCESS table is served through TCRdb, limited to in-frame sequences with V and J called. Missing clones are a known gap in these copies; in checked studies unresolved V genes cover under half, and the rest lacks a known reason. The sample table lists about 34,000 clones, 88% of them with a count of one. The ten most abundant clones make up 14% of the sample. The specimen sequenced was peripheral blood. The receptors come from a human donor with active COVID-19. The donor label of this sample is uncertain.

The chain links TRBV6-2 or TRBV6-3 to TRBJ1-1; 7 bases match TRBD1. Trimming took 6 bases from V and 0 from J; bases not matched to a gene: 4. The CDR3 runs 14 residues. Germline loops: CDR1 MNHEY, CDR2 SVGEGT. The CDR3 loop reads CASSDRVLNTEAFF. CDR3 DNA sequence: TGTGCCAGCAGCGACAGGGTTTTGAACACTGAAGCTTTCTTT.

The chain employs TRBV14 and TRBJ2-3; TRBD1 matches 7 bases. The CDR3 covers 13 residues. J was trimmed by 5 bases and V by 4 bases; bases with no gene match: 3. Germline-derived CDR1 and CDR2 are SGHDN and FVKESK. This CDR3 reads CASSRQGVDTQYF. The CDR3 DNA reads TGTGCCAGCAGCCGTCAGGGGGTAGATACGCAGTATTTT.

V usage is TRBV11-2 and J usage is TRBJ2-3, with D possibly matching TRBD1 (5 bases). The V gene's germline CDR1 is SGHAT and CDR2 FQNNGV. This CDR3 is 12 amino acids long. Trimming shortened V by 5 bases and J by 6 bases, and 9 bases separated the two germline ends. The CDR3 coding sequence is TGTGCCAGCAGCCTCAGGGTTGATACGCAGTATTTT. Its translation: CASSLRVDTQYF.

The chain employs TRBV21-1 and TRBJ2-7; TRBD1 is the table's D call and was not checked against the DNA. TRBV21-1 is a recognized pseudogene. The CDR3 loop spans 16 amino acids. In DNA, the CDR3 is TGTGCCAGCAGCAAAGACTTAGAAGGGGACACCTACGAGCAGTACTTC. Protein sequence: CASSKDLEGDTYEQYF.

The chain has TRBV5-4 and TRBJ1-1; 9 nucleotides align to TRBD1. The V gene's germline CDR1 is SGHNT and CDR2 YYREEE (reference sequence). The CDR3 length is 12 residues. This CDR3 is CASQGANTEAFF. CDR3 nucleotides: TGTGCTTCACAGGGGGCGAACACTGAAGCTTTCTTT.

In its sample, this clone was seen once. The chain is built from TRBV12-3 or TRBV12-4 and TRBJ2-1, with 7 bases lining up with TRBD2. The J segment lost 10 bases and the V segment lost 1 base, leaving 1 base of the junction unmatched. CDR3 size: 12 residues. CDR3 residues: CASSLVGGEQFF. CDR3 bases: TGTGCCAGCAGTTTAGTCGGGGGGGAGCAGTTCTTC.

The chain has TRBV7-9 and TRBJ2-2; 7 bases agree with TRBD2. Germline CDR1 and CDR2: SEHNR and FQNEAQ (reference sequence). V lost 4 bases to trimming and J lost 4 bases; unmatched junction nucleotides: 6. The CDR3 is made up of 15 amino acids. The CDR3, as DNA: TGTGCCAGCAGCTCCACCGGGACTACCACCGGGGAGCTGTTTTTT. It is translated as CASSSTGTTTGELFF.

This rearrangement joins TRBV7-8 to TRBJ2-1, with D maybe TRBD2 (5 bases). The CDR3 has 15 amino acids. V shed 5 bases and J shed 6 bases, with 17 bases lying between them. Germline V CDR1 and CDR2: SGHVS, FQNEAQ. Here the CDR3 reads CASSQSGIVLNEQFF. The DNA of the CDR3 is TGTGCCAGCAGCCAATCCGGGATTGTCCTCAATGAGCAGTTCTTC.

CDR3 coding DNA: TGTGCCAGCAGTAGACCGGACAGGGACAATCAGCCCCAGCATTTT. Encoded protein: CASSRPDRDNQPQHF. The chain uses TRBV6-6 and TRBJ1-5; 8 bases are shared with TRBD1. V was pared by 5 bases and J by 3 bases, with 6 bases of the junction left unmatched. Germline V CDR1 and CDR2: MNHNY, SVGAGI (reference sequence). This CDR3 has 15 amino acids.

V is TRBV27 and J is TRBJ2-7, with 9 bases fitting TRBD2. V was pared by 4 bases and J by 3 bases, with 7 bases of the junction left unmatched. CDR3 length: 15 amino acids. Germline V gene lookup returns CDR1 MNHEY and CDR2 SMNVEV (reference sequence). The CDR3 DNA reads TGTGCCAGCAGTTCCTCTCCTAGCGGGATCTACGAGCAGTACTTC. It is translated as CASSSSPSGIYEQYF.

This chain joins TRBV7-2 and TRBJ2-7; 9 bases fit TRBD1. The CDR3 length is 14 residues. The V gene's germline CDR1 is SGHTA and CDR2 FQGNSA. The ends lost 4 bases at V and 3 bases at J; junction bases unmatched: 4. CDR3 nucleotides: TGTGCCAGCAGCTCCCAGACAGGGGGCTACGAGCAGTACTTC. Protein sequence: CASSSQTGGYEQYF. The complete variable domain, with remaining parts taken from reference TRBV7-2 and TRBJ2-7, reads GAGVSQSPSNKVTEKGKDVELRCDPISGHTALYWYRQSLGQGLEFLIYFQGNSAPDKSGLPSDRFSAERTGGSVSTLTIQRTQQEDSAVYLCASSSQTGGYEQYFGPGTRLTVT.

A single count supports this clone. The rearrangement joins TRBV4-2 to TRBJ2-2, with TRBD1 matching over 9 bases. The germline V gene encodes CDR1 LGHNA and CDR2 YNFKEQ. Trimming took 3 bases from V and 7 from J; bases not matched to a gene: 15. The CDR3 contains 18 residues. The CDR3 DNA reads TGTGCCAGCAGCCAGATAGCCGGGACAGGGACGGGAGGCGGGGAGCTGTTTTTT. The encoded protein is CASSQIAGTGTGGGELFF.

This clone is a singleton in its sample. The chain has TRBV7-8 and TRBJ2-3; weak D call: TRBD2 (6 bases). CDR1 and CDR2 from the germline V gene are SGHVS and FQNEAQ. V was cut by 6 bases and J by 1 base, with 11 bases left in between. The CDR3 consists of 14 residues. The DNA of the CDR3 is TGTGCCAGCAGGACTGGGAGGCGCACAGATACGCAGTATTTT. Translated, it gives CASRTGRRTDTQYF.

This chain joins TRBV3-1 (or the pseudogene TRBV3-2) and TRBJ2-7; D perhaps matches TRBD2 (7 bases). This CDR3 has 15 residues. V dropped 1 base and J dropped 2 bases, with 12 bases sitting between them. Germline CDR1 reads LGHDT; CDR2 reads YNNKEL (reference sequence). The CDR3 DNA sequence: TGTGCCAGCAGCCAAGCGGGGGGCGGTCCCTACGAGCAGTACTTC. Residues: CASSQAGGGPYEQYF.

This clone was observed a handful of times. The V gene is TRBV4-3, the J gene TRBJ1-5; weak D call: TRBD1 (6 bases). The CDR3 totals 18 residues. Germline CDR1 reads LGHNA; CDR2 reads YSLEER. V shed 1 base and J shed 2 bases, with 18 bases lying between them. CDR3 sequence reads: CASSQVYRVGRGNQPQHF. CDR3 nucleotides: TGCGCCAGCAGCCAAGTCTACAGGGTCGGGAGGGGCAATCAGCCCCAGCATTTT.